The next 29 T cell receptor beta chains were all read from a single sample in a study of Graves' ophthalmopathy and Graves' hyperthyroidism. RNA transcripts served as template for amplifying TCR beta CDR3 sequences. RT-PCR with HTBI primers came first, then second-round multiplex PCR. TCRdb passed the multiplex PCR reads through MiXCR, listing each CDR3 protein once. Of about 210,000 distinct CDR3 sequences in the sample, roughly 29% were seen once. What was sequenced was peripheral blood. Receptors were obtained from a man between 45 and 60 years old with Graves' ophthalmopathy.

This clonotype was counted many times. The chain combines TRBV30 with TRBJ1-1, with 8 bases aligning to TRBD1. There are 14 residues in the CDR3. V shed 2 bases and J 1 base; nucleotides not matched to a gene: 3. Per the germline V gene, CDR1 is GTSNPN and CDR2 is SVGIG (reference sequence). The CDR3 is CAWSKGQENTEAFF. The CDR3 DNA reads as TGTGCCTGGAGTAAGGGACAGGAGAACACTGAAGCTTTCTTT.

This clonotype was counted ten times or more. The V gene is TRBV7-3, the J gene TRBJ2-5, with TRBD2 identical over 7 bases. V was clipped by 2 bases and J by 3 bases; unmatched bases: 9. This CDR3 comprises 16 residues. Germline V gene data show CDR1 as SGHTA and CDR2 as FQGTGA. Here the CDR3 reads CASSLWGGDHEETQYF. Here the CDR3 DNA reads TGTGCCAGCAGCTTATGGGGGGGGGACCATGAAGAGACCCAGTACTTC. The complete variable domain, with remaining parts taken from reference TRBV7-3 and TRBJ2-5, reads GAGVSQTPSNKVTEKGKYVELRCDPISGHTALYWYRQSLGQGPEFLIYFQGTGAADDSGLPNDRFFAVRPEGSVSTLKIQRTERGDSAVYLCASSLWGGDHEETQYFGPGTRLLVL.

The gene calls are TRBV2 and TRBJ2-3; D remains ambiguous. The CDR3 sequence is 15 residues long. CDR1 is SNHLY, CDR2 FYNNEI, per germline. With 6 bases removed from V and 1 base from J, the gap between germline ends came to 14 bases. In DNA form, the CDR3 reads TGTGCCAGCAGGGCCCGATTCCCAGGCACAGATACGCAGTATTTT. Protein: CASRARFPGTDTQYF.

V usage is TRBV6-5 and J usage is TRBJ2-7; D unclear. V was trimmed by 0 bases and J by 2 bases, leaving 8 bases between them. The CDR3 loop spans 14 amino acids. Germline-derived CDR1 and CDR2 are MNHEY and SVGAGI. The CDR3 region has the DNA TGTGCCAGCAGTTACTCGTTCCCGCCCTACGAGCAGTACTTC. This translates into CASSYSFPPYEQYF.

J is TRBJ1-2 and V is TRBV6-5; D gene uncertain. V lost 0 bases and J 5 bases, leaving 7 bases between the germline ends. The CDR3 is 13 amino acids. Germline assignment: CDR1 MNHEY and CDR2 SVGAGI. The CDR3 sequence is CASSYSVQYGYTF. DNA of the CDR3: TGTGCCAGCAGTTACTCGGTGCAGTATGGCTACACCTTC.

This clonotype has at least ten counts. A read error may account for a junction end that differs from germline. The J gene is TRBJ2-2, the V gene TRBV4-1; 9 bases align to TRBD1. This CDR3 is built from 14 residues. Per the germline V gene, CDR1 is MGHRA and CDR2 is YSYEKL. As DNA, the CDR3 is TGCGCCAGCAGGACAGGGGGTGGGGCCGGAGAGCTGTTTTTT. The encoded protein is CASRTGGGAGELFF.

This clonotype has at least ten counts. This sequence joins TRBV6-5 and TRBJ2-2, with TRBD2 matching 11 bases. The ends lost 6 bases at V and 4 bases at J; junction bases unmatched: 7. CDR3 length: 16 residues. Germline V gene sequence: CDR1 MNHEY, CDR2 SVGAGI. The CDR3 nucleotides read TGTGCCAGCAGCTTAGCGGGAGGGCGCCGCACCGGGGAGCTGTTTTTT. Amino acids: CASSLAGGRRTGELFF.

This clonotype was found once. The chain couples TRBV19 to TRBJ2-5, with 13 bases that match TRBD2. Trimming took 3 bases from V and 1 from J; bases not matched to a gene: 8. Germline CDR1 LNHDA, CDR2 SQIVND (reference sequence). This CDR3 region has 18 residues. The CDR3 DNA sequence: TGTGCCAGTAGTATCGGACTAGCGGGAGAGGCGGGCCAAGAGACCCAGTACTTC. Translating it yields CASSIGLAGEAGQETQYF.

This clonotype was picked up many times. The chain has TRBV5-1 and TRBJ1-3; D might be TRBD1 (6 bases). Deletions cut 4 bases from V and 2 bases from J, with 13 bases between. The germline V gene has CDR1 SGHRS and CDR2 YFSETQ. The CDR3 spans 15 residues. The CDR3 DNA sequence: TGCGCCAGCAGCAACATGGGGGGCGCTGGAAACACCATATATTTT. It specifies CASSNMGGAGNTIYF.

The CDR3 sequence is CASGRTGNTEAFF. The CDR3 DNA reads as TGTGCCAGCGGACGGACAGGGAACACTGAAGCTTTCTTT. This chain uses TRBV6-2 or TRBV6-3 with TRBJ1-1; 7 bases map to TRBD1. The V and J ends lost 8 bases and 1 base, in that order; junction bases with no gene match: 4. The CDR3 covers 13 residues. Germline values: CDR1 MNHEY, CDR2 SVGEGT.

This chain links TRBV19 with TRBJ1-1; D gene uncertain. Germline V lookup: CDR1 LNHDA, CDR2 SQIVND (reference sequence). V was clipped by 3 bases and J by 3 bases, with 14 bases between them. This CDR3 is 15 amino acids long. As DNA, the CDR3 is TGTGCCAGTAGTATGGATCCGGACGGGTACACTGAAGCTTTCTTT. It yields the protein CASSMDPDGYTEAFF.

This rearrangement joins TRBV6-4 to TRBJ1-2, with D unclear. This CDR3 comprises 11 residues. V was shortened by 6 bases and J by 8 bases, with 10 bases between the two germline ends. The germline V gene encodes CDR1 MRHNA and CDR2 SNTAGT. The CDR3 region is CASSAGGGYTF. CDR3 nucleotide sequence: TGTGCCAGCAGCGCCGGAGGGGGCTACACCTTC.

The chain combines TRBV29-1 with TRBJ2-5, with TRBD1 as a possible D gene (6 bases). CDR1 is SQVTM, CDR2 ANQGSEA, per germline. This CDR3 is built from 13 residues. Between the trimmed V and J ends, which lost 7 bases and 2 bases, there was a span of 14 bases. This CDR3 is CSAKTGKQETQYF. For the CDR3, the DNA is TGCAGCGCGAAGACAGGCAAACAAGAGACCCAGTACTTC.

The chain links TRBV4-3 to TRBJ1-1; no clear D gene. V lost 1 base and J lost 4, with 10 bases in between. The CDR3 extends over 14 amino acids. Germline-derived CDR1 and CDR2 are LGHNA and YSLEER. The CDR3 reads CASSQGLEGTEAFF. The CDR3, as DNA: TGCGCCAGCAGCCAAGGCCTAGAGGGCACTGAAGCTTTCTTT.

The rearrangement joins TRBV19 to TRBJ2-7; D remains ambiguous. Trimming cost V 8 bases and J 2 bases, with 16 bases left between them. The CDR3 consists of 14 residues. Germline V gene sequence: CDR1 LNHDA, CDR2 SQIVND (reference sequence). CDR3 sequence reads: CASSLRRGTYEQYF. As DNA, the CDR3 is TGTGCCAGTTCATTGAGGAGAGGAACCTACGAGCAGTACTTC.

V gene TRBV14 combines with J gene TRBJ2-5; 12 bases agree with TRBD2. The J segment lost 5 bases and the V segment lost 0 bases, leaving 10 bases of the junction unmatched. This CDR3 comprises 18 residues. Germline CDR1 reads SGHDN; CDR2 reads FVKESK. This chain's CDR3 is CASSQELAGGLVSETQYF. CDR3 nucleotide sequence: TGTGCCAGCAGCCAAGAACTAGCGGGAGGACTTGTGAGTGAGACCCAGTACTTC.

This clonotype was seen ten or more times. The V call is TRBV6-5, the J call TRBJ2-7; 8 bases align to TRBD2. V lost 6 bases and J lost 7; bases outside the gene matches: 11. There are 14 residues in the CDR3. Per germline, CDR1 MNHEY and CDR2 SVGAGI. Here the CDR3 DNA reads TGTGCCAGCAGCACCTTGCGGGAGGATGCGGAGCAGTACTTC. Its protein is CASSTLREDAEQYF.

The gene calls are TRBV4-1 and TRBJ1-2; D is unclear. Germline V gene lookup returns CDR1 MGHRA and CDR2 YSYEKL. The CDR3 is made up of 15 amino acids. V was shortened by 3 bases and J by 4 bases, with 15 bases between the two germline ends. The CDR3 protein is CASSQTTQTGYGYTF. As DNA, the CDR3 is TGCGCCAGCAGCCAGACGACACAGACGGGCTATGGCTACACCTTC.

This clonotype has at least ten counts. The CDR3 here is CASSLDAQTHNSPLHF. DNA of the CDR3: TGCGCCAGCAGCTTGGATGCTCAGACCCATAATTCACCCCTCCACTTT. The chain couples TRBV5-1 to TRBJ1-6, with D unresolved. This CDR3 has 16 amino acids. V gave up 0 bases and J gave up 5 bases, with 12 bases separating them. Per the germline V gene, CDR1 is SGHRS and CDR2 is YFSETQ.

The chain recombines TRBV7-2 with TRBJ1-2; 9 bases map to TRBD1. The V and J ends lost 1 base and 2 bases, in that order; junction bases with no gene match: 2. The length of the CDR3 is 15 residues. Germline assignment: CDR1 SGHTA and CDR2 FQGNSA. The DNA for the CDR3 is TGTGCCAGCAGCTTAGGTGGGACAGGGAACTATGGCTACACCTTC. Translated: CASSLGGTGNYGYTF.

This clonotype was seen ten or more times. For the CDR3, the DNA is TGCGCCAGCAGCCCTGGACACGGGAACTCCTACGAGCAGTACTTC. Translating it yields CASSPGHGNSYEQYF. The chain employs TRBV4-1 and TRBJ2-7; D is perhaps TRBD1 or TRBD2 (5 bases each). The CDR3 loop spans 15 amino acids. Trimming stripped 4 bases from V and 0 bases from J, with 13 bases between. Germline lookup yields CDR1 MGHRA and CDR2 YSYEKL.

In its sample, this clonotype was seen many times. V and J are TRBV13 and TRBJ2-7, with 7 bases identical to TRBD1. The CDR3 length is 14 residues. V lost 5 bases, J lost 2 bases, and 6 bases stayed unmatched. The V gene's germline CDR1 is PRHDT and CDR2 FYEKMQ (reference sequence). The CDR3 nucleotides are TGTGCCAGCAGCCCACCAGGGACAGCCTACGAGCAGTACTTC. This encodes CASSPPGTAYEQYF.

This clonotype was seen at least ten times. The chain recombines TRBV6-1 with TRBJ2-5, with D maybe TRBD1 (5 bases). Trimming took off 3 bases at V and 1 base at J, with 9 bases between the two ends. Germline CDR1 reads MNHNS; CDR2 reads SASEGT. This CDR3 is 14 amino acids long. CDR3 sequence (DNA): TGTGCCAGCAGTGAGCAGGGCTTCCAAGAGACCCAGTACTTC. Residues: CASSEQGFQETQYF.

The chain is built from TRBV19 and TRBJ2-5, with D possibly matching TRBD1 (6 bases). The CDR3 sequence is 15 residues long. The germline CDR1 and CDR2 sequences are LNHDA and SQIVND (reference sequence). The ends were cut back, 7 bases at V and 4 bases at J, with 19 bases in the middle. In DNA, the CDR3 is TGTGCCAGTATTAGGACCGGGACACTAGGAGAGACCCAGTACTTC. This gives the protein CASIRTGTLGETQYF.

The rearrangement links TRBV6-2 or TRBV6-3 to TRBJ1-1, with a possible D match to TRBD1 (5 bases). The V and J ends lost 5 bases and 4 bases respectively, with 14 bases between them. Germline V gene data show CDR1 as MNHEY and CDR2 as SVGEGT. The CDR3 has 14 amino acids. CDR3 sequence reads: CASSPQGGTTEAFF. In DNA form, the CDR3 reads TGTGCCAGCAGTCCCCAGGGAGGGACCACTGAAGCTTTCTTT.

The sample holds a few counts of this clonotype. The J gene is TRBJ2-4, the V gene TRBV6-2 or TRBV6-3; unclear D gene. Germline loops: CDR1 MNHEY, CDR2 SVGEGT. V was cut by 0 bases and J by 4 bases, with 10 bases left in between. The CDR3 loop spans 15 amino acids. DNA of the CDR3: TGTGCCAGCAGTTACTCGGGTCAGCGAAAAAACATTCAGTACTTC. Protein: CASSYSGQRKNIQYF.

At least ten counts were recorded for this clonotype. The rearrangement uses TRBV27 and TRBJ1-5; TRBD1 might be the D (5 bases). Trimming removed 4 bases at V and 6 bases at J, with 10 bases between. The CDR3 extends over 13 amino acids. Germline CDR1 and CDR2: MNHEY and SMNVEV (reference sequence). CDR3 bases: TGTGCCAGCAGTTGGGACGGAATTCAGCCCCAGCATTTT. Translated, it gives CASSWDGIQPQHF.

The chain couples TRBV20-1 to TRBJ1-5; D is undetermined. Trimming removed 2 bases from V and 3 bases from J, with 11 bases in between. CDR1 DFQATT and CDR2 SNEGSKA come from the germline V gene (reference sequence). CDR3 size: 14 residues. In DNA, the CDR3 is TGCAGTGCTAGATCACGGGCCCCCAATCAGCCCCAGCATTTT. This sequence encodes CSARSRAPNQPQHF.

This sequence joins TRBV2 and TRBJ1-1; TRBD1 might be the D (6 bases). V gave up 6 bases and J gave up 7 bases, with 18 bases separating them. The CDR3 covers 14 residues. The germline CDR1 and CDR2 sequences are SNHLY and FYNNEI. As DNA, the CDR3 is TGTGCCAGCAGAGCAACAGGGCTTGTGAATGAAGCTTTCTTT. It codes for CASRATGLVNEAFF. Together with reference TRBV2 and TRBJ1-1, the CDR3 gives the full variable domain: EPEVTQTPSHQVTQMGQEVILRCVPISNHLYFYWYRQILGQKVEFLVSFYNNEISEKSEIFDDQFSVERPDGSNFTLKIRSTKLEDSAMYFCASRATGLVNEAFFGQGTRLTVV.